The TCR beta chain under discussion was sequenced for a study of blood T cell repertoires in COVID-19. Study in general: Researchers got acute and convalescent COVID-19 samples from the United States, Italy and Spain.

In the authors' methods: Nucleated cell counts were estimated from reference gene primer amplification. Assay used: immunoSEQ multiplex PCR; TCRdb lists only in-frame clones, some missing. That table supplies the V and J calls and clone size; D and trimming were determined from the DNA. The top ten clones hold about 1.5% of a sample with a few hundred thousand clones, 84% of them seen once. CDR1 SQVTM and CDR2 ANQGSEA come from the germline V gene. The CDR3 covers 13 residues. The V gene end was trimmed by 4 bases and the J gene end by 5 bases; junction bases not matched to a gene: 7. The specimen sequenced was peripheral blood. The gene calls are TRBV29-1 and TRBJ1-2, with TRBD1 matching 7 bases. This clonotype was sampled from a woman between 40 and 50 years old who had recovered from COVID-19. The CDR3 loop is CSVGWTGKYGYTF. In DNA form, the CDR3 reads TGCAGCGTTGGATGGACAGGAAAATATGGCTACACCTTC.